Only a few counts were recorded for the clone carrying this T cell receptor beta chain. Trimming took 1 base from V and 4 from J, leaving 13 bases between them. The CDR3 has 15 residues. CDR1 is MNHEY, CDR2 SVGAGI, per germline. The sample originates from a study of blood T cell repertoires in COVID-19. Clones were sequenced by immunoSEQ multiplex PCR, and TCRdb holds only the in-frame ones, with some missing. The sample yields just under 55,000 clones, around nine tenths seen once. Input material: peripheral blood. This receptor was identified in a man aged 50-60 years with acute or convalescent COVID-19. The chain employs TRBV6-5 and TRBJ1-2, with D possibly matching TRBD1 (6 bases). The DNA for the CDR3 is TGTGCCAGCAGTTACTTACAGGGAGCTTTCTATGGCTACACCTTC. Residues: CASSYLQGAFYGYTF.